Following are 13 T cell receptor beta chains from one sample sequenced in a study of cytomegalovirus exposure and HLA in healthy donors. The PCR ran on 60 Vbeta and 13 Jbeta primers. Produced via immunoSEQ multiplex PCR; TCRdb's table is partial and in-frame only. The sample consists of about 160,000 clones, 82% of them appearing once. The sequencing sample was made of PBMCs. The receptors shown here come from a man aged 50 to 60 in good health and CMV-seropositive.

V and J are TRBV5-4 and TRBJ1-5, with D perhaps matching TRBD1 (5 bases). Trimming pared 2 bases from V and 0 bases from J, leaving 12 bases between. Germline values: CDR1 SGHNT, CDR2 YYREEE (reference sequence). This CDR3 has 16 residues. This CDR3 reads CASSFSTGPSNQPQHF. The CDR3, as DNA: TGTGCCAGCAGCTTCAGTACAGGTCCTAGCAATCAGCCCCAGCATTTT.

This chain joins TRBV30 and TRBJ1-6, with 9 bases matching TRBD1. The CDR3 length is 15 residues. Germline CDR1 is GTSNPN and CDR2 is SVGIG (reference sequence). The J segment lost 5 bases and the V segment lost 4 bases, leaving 6 bases of the junction unmatched. The CDR3 nucleotides are TGTGCCTGGAACAGGGGGCCGAGAAATAATTCACCCCTCCACTTT. Protein product: CAWNRGPRNNSPLHF.

The chain employs TRBV7-9 and TRBJ1-1; the D gene is possibly TRBD1 (5 bases). Germline V CDR1 and CDR2: SEHNR, FQNEAQ (reference sequence). V gave up 2 bases and J gave up 6 bases, with 16 bases separating them. The CDR3 has 15 amino acids. This CDR3 reads CASSLTAGLRAEAFF. DNA of the CDR3: TGTGCCAGCAGCTTAACCGCGGGACTTCGAGCTGAAGCTTTCTTT.

This clone was seen only once. The CDR3 sequence is CATSRVRSSTDTQYF. CDR3 in DNA: TGTGCCACCAGCAGAGTTAGGAGTAGCACAGATACGCAGTATTTT. V and J are TRBV15 and TRBJ2-3, with no clear D. CDR1 and CDR2 (germline): LNHNV, YYDKDF (reference sequence). V lost 1 base and J 0 bases, leaving 8 bases between the germline ends. This CDR3 region has 15 residues. The whole variable domain, filled in from reference TRBV15 and TRBJ2-3, reads DAMVIQNPRYQVTQFGKPVTLSCSQTLNHNVMYWYQQKSSQAPKLLFHYYDKDFNNEADTPDNFQSRRPNTSFCFLDIRSPGLGDTAMYLCATSRVRSSTDTQYFGPGTRLTVL.

The chain links TRBV2 to TRBJ2-3; D call uncertain. The CDR3 spans 10 residues. Germline V CDR1 and CDR2: SNHLY, FYNNEI. Trimming pared 3 bases from V and 11 bases from J, leaving 6 bases between. The CDR3 here is CASSEFKQYF. CDR3 coding DNA: TGTGCCAGCAGTGAGTTTAAGCAGTATTTT. The full variable domain, its missing parts supplied by reference TRBV2 and TRBJ2-3, is EPEVTQTPSHQVTQMGQEVILRCVPISNHLYFYWYRQILGQKVEFLVSFYNNEISEKSEIFDDQFSVERPDGSNFTLKIRSTKLEDSAMYFCASSEFKQYFGPGTRLTVL.

The chain links TRBV18 to TRBJ1-1; D is ambiguous. The CDR3 length is 13 residues. V shed 3 bases and J shed 1 base, with 6 bases lying between them. Germline loops: CDR1 KGHSH, CDR2 LQKENI. The CDR3 nucleotides are TGTGCCAGCTCACCGAACACGAACACTGAAGCTTTCTTT. This gives the protein CASSPNTNTEAFF.

J is TRBJ2-5 and V is TRBV6-1; 9 bases match TRBD1. The CDR3 is 13 residues long. V shed 10 bases, J shed 7 bases, and the junction held 10 bases outside the gene matches. CDR1 is MNHNS, CDR2 SASEGT, per germline. The CDR3, as DNA: TGTGCCACCTCCGGGACAGGGAAGGTGACCCAGTACTTC. Its translation is CATSGTGKVTQYF.

This chain uses TRBV18 with TRBJ1-1, with D possibly being TRBD1 (5 bases). CDR1 and CDR2 (germline): KGHSH, LQKENI. The CDR3 extends over 12 amino acids. Deletions cut 6 bases from V and 1 base from J, with 6 bases between. The CDR3: CASSQGNTEAFF. The DNA for the CDR3 is TGTGCCAGCTCTCAGGGGAACACTGAAGCTTTCTTT.

The chain recombines TRBV23-1 with TRBJ2-7, with unresolved D. TRBV23-1 is an ORF, with its function uncertain. CDR3 length: 13 amino acids. The germline V and J ends were trimmed by 7 bases and 2 bases, with 12 bases remaining between them. The CDR3 DNA reads TGCGCCAGCACTCCCCAAGGAGCCTACGAGCAGTACTTC. Translating gives CASTPQGAYEQYF.

Here the CDR3 DNA reads TGTGCCAGCAGCTTAGATCCGGGGGAGGGCACCGGGGAGCTGTTTTTT. It specifies CASSLDPGEGTGELFF. This chain joins TRBV11-3 and TRBJ2-2; 7 positions agree with TRBD2. Germline values: CDR1 SGHNT, CDR2 YENEEA. J lost 4 bases, V lost 0 bases, and 5 bases had no gene match. This CDR3 spans 16 amino acids.

The chain couples TRBV21-1 to TRBJ2-3; TRBD1, the D gene given by the table, was not confirmed from the DNA. TRBV21-1 constitutes a pseudogene. CDR3 length: 16 amino acids. The CDR3: CASSKGGQDLTDTQYF. CDR3 bases: TGTGCCAGCAGCAAAGGGGGACAGGACCTCACAGATACGCAGTATTTT.

The chain couples TRBV4-1 to TRBJ1-2, with a possible D match to TRBD1 (6 bases). The germline CDR1 and CDR2 sequences are MGHRA and YSYEKL. Trimming stripped 8 bases from V and 4 bases from J, with 11 bases between. The CDR3 length is 12 residues. The CDR3 is CASAGETYGYTF. CDR3 DNA: TGCGCCAGCGCAGGGGAGACCTATGGCTACACCTTC.

In DNA, the CDR3 is TGCGCCAGCAGCCACCGACTAGCGGGGGACCAAGAGACCCAGTACTTC. This codes for CASSHRLAGDQETQYF. The chain uses TRBV5-1 and TRBJ2-5, with 12 bases matching TRBD2. Germline CDR1 is SGHRS and CDR2 is YFSETQ. V gave up 4 bases and J gave up 0 bases; unmatched junction bases: 4. The CDR3 covers 16 residues.